What follows is one T cell receptor (beta chain) and its context. The antigen remains unidentified. The source of the sample is a study of early T cells in non-severe SARS-CoV-2 infection. Whole-study context: Sequencing used unsorted whole-blood bulk RNA, so chains lack pairing. Study-wide results and limits: VDJdb matching skewed toward anti-spike CD8 responses, missing private and CD4 specificities.

Each CDR3 protein gets one entry after TCRdb re-called the 5' RACE reads with MiXCR. The table shows roughly 40,000 distinct CDR3 sequences, with under 8% occurring only once. Trimming took 2 bases from V and 6 from J, leaving 18 bases between them. The CDR3 length is 16 residues. In germline, CDR1 is MGHRA, CDR2 YSYEKL. The material sequenced was whole blood. The sequence derives from an adult who was a healthcare worker with PCR-confirmed SARS-CoV-2 infection or an uninfected control (not recorded which). The chain has TRBV4-1 and TRBJ2-3; perhaps TRBD2 as D (5 bases). This CDR3 reads CASSQSAEAREDTQYF. The CDR3 DNA reads TGCGCCAGCAGCCAATCGGCGGAGGCACGCGAGGATACGCAGTATTTT.